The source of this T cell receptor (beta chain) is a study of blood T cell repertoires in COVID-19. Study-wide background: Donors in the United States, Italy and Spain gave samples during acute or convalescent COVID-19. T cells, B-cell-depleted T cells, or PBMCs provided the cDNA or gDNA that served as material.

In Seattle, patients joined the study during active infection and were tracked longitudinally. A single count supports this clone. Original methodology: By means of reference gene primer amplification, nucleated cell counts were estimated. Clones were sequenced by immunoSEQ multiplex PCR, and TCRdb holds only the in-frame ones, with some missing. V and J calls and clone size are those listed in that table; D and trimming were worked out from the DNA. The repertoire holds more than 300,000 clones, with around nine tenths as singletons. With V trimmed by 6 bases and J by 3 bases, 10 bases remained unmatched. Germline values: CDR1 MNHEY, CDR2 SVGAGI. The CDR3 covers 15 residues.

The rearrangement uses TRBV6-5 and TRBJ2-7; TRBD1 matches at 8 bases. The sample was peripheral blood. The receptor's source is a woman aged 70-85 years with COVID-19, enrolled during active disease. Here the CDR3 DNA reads TGTGCCAGCAGGAAGCAGGGGGCGGGCCTCTACGAGCAGTACTTC. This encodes CASRKQGAGLYEQYF.